The clone carrying this T cell receptor (beta chain) has ten or more counts. TCRdb re-derived calls from the 5' RACE reads in MiXCR, one entry per CDR3 protein. Among roughly 68,000 distinct CDR3 sequences, roughly 21% were seen once, and the ten largest hold approximately 1.5%. The sample is drawn from a study of HIV-infected patients and healthy controls. Per germline, CDR1 SEHNR and CDR2 FQNEAQ (reference sequence). The CDR3 has 20 residues. After removal of 6 bases from V and 1 base from J, the junction contained 18 bases not matched to a gene. The sequenced sample was CD4+ T cells from blood. The sequence was obtained from a human donor in good health. The chain recombines TRBV7-9 with TRBJ2-2, with TRBD2 matching 9 bases. The CDR3: CASSGQVAGTSRMNTGELFF. The CDR3 nucleotides read TGTGCCAGCAGTGGACAGGTGGCCGGGACTAGCAGAATGAACACCGGGGAGCTGTTTTTT. Filled out from reference TRBV7-9 and TRBJ2-2, the complete variable domain reads DTGVSQNPRHKITKRGQNVTFRCDPISEHNRLYWYRQTLGQGPEFLTYFQNEAQLEKSRLLSDRFSAERPKGSFSTLEIQRTEQGDSAMYLCASSGQVAGTSRMNTGELFFGEGSRLTVL.